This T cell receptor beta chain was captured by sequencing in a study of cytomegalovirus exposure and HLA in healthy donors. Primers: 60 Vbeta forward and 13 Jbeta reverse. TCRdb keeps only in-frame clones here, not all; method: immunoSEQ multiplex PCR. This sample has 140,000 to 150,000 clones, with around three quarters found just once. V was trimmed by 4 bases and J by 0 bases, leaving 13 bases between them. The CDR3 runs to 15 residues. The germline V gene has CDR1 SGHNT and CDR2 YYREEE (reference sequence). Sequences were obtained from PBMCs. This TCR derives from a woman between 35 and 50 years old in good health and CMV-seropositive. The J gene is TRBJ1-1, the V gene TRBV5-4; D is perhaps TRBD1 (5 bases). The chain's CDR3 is CASSNPGHMNTEAFF. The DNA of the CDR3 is TGTGCCAGCAGCAATCCAGGACACATGAACACTGAAGCTTTCTTT.